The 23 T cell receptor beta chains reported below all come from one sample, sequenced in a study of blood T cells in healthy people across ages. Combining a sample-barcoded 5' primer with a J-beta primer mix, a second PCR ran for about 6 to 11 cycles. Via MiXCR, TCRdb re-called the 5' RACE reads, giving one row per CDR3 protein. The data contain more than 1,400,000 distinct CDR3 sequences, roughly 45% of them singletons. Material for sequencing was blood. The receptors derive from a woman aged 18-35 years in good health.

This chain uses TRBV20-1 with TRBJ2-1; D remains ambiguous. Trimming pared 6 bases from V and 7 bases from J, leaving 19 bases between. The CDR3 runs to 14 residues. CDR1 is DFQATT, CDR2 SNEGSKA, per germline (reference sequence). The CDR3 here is CSATQSGVGNEQFF. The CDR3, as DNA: TGCAGTGCAACGCAAAGTGGGGTTGGGAATGAGCAGTTCTTC.

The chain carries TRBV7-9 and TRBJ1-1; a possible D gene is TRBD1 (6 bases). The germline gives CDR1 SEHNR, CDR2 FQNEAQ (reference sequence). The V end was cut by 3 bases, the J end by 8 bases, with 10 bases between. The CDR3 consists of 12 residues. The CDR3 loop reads CASSLLQGEAFF. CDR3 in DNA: TGTGCCAGCAGCTTGTTACAGGGAGAAGCTTTCTTT.

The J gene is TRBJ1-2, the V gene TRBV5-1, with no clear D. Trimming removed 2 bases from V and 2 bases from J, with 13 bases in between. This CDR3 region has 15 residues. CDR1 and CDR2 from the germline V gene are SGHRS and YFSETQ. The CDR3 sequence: CASSLSPAINYGYTF. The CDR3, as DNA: TGCGCCAGCAGCTTAAGTCCAGCGATAAACTATGGCTACACCTTC. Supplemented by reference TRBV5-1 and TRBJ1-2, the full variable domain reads KAGVTQTPRYLIKTRGQQVTLSCSPISGHRSVSWYQQTPGQGLQFLFEYFSETQRNKGNFPGRFSGRQFSNSRSEMNVSTLELGDSALYLCASSLSPAINYGYTFGSGTRLTVV.

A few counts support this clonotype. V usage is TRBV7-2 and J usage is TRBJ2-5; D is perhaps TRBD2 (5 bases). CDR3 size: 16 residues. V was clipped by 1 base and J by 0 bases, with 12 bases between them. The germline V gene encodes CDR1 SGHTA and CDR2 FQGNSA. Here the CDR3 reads CASSLGPAVYQETQYF. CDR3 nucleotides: TGTGCCAGCAGCTTAGGACCAGCGGTGTACCAAGAGACCCAGTACTTC.

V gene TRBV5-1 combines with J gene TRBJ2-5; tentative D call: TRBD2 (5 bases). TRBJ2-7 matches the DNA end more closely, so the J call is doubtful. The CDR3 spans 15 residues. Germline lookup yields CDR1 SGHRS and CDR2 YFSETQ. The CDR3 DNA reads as TGCGCCAGCAGCTCCACCTACCGGGGAAACCACGAGCAGTACTTC. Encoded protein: CASSSTYRGNHEQYF.

The CDR3 bases are TGCAGTGCTAGTATAAGCAGGCCTAGCACAGATACGCAGTATTTT. Its translation: CSASISRPSTDTQYF. The chain recombines TRBV20-1 with TRBJ2-3; D not certain. The germline V and J ends were trimmed by 3 bases and 0 bases, with 13 bases remaining between them. From germline, CDR1 is DFQATT and CDR2 SNEGSKA (reference sequence). The CDR3 loop spans 15 amino acids.

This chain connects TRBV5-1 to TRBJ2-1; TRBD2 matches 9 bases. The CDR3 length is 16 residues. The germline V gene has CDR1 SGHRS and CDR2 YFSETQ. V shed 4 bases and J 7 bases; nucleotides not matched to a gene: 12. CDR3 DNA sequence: TGCGCCAGCAGCATCCTGGGACTAGCCGTGAGTAATGAGCAGTTCTTC. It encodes CASSILGLAVSNEQFF.

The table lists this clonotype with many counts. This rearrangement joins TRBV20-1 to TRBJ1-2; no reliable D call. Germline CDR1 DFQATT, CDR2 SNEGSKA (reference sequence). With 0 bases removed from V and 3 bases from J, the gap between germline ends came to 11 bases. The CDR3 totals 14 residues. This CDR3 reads CSAREPPSDYGYTF. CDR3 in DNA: TGCAGTGCTAGAGAACCACCCTCGGACTATGGCTACACCTTC.

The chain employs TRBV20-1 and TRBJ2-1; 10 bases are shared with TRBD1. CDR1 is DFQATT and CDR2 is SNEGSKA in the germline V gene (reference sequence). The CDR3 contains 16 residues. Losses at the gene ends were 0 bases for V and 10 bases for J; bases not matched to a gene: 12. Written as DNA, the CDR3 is TGCAGTGCTAGAGAGATAGGGACAGGGGACACCGCGGAGCAGTTCTTC. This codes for CSAREIGTGDTAEQFF.

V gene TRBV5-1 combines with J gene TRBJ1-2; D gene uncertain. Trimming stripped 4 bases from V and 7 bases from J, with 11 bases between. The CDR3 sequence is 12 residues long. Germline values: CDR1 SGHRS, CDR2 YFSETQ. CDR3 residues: CASSTYKRGYTF. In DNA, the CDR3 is TGCGCCAGCAGCACTTACAAGCGTGGCTACACCTTC.

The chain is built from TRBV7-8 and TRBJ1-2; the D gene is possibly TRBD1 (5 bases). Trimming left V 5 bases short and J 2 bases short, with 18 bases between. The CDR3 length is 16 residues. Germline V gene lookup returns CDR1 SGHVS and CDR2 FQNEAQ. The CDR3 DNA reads TGTGCCAGCAGCCCGAGGGTGGGGGGAGCCAACTATGGCTACACCTTC. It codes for CASSPRVGGANYGYTF.

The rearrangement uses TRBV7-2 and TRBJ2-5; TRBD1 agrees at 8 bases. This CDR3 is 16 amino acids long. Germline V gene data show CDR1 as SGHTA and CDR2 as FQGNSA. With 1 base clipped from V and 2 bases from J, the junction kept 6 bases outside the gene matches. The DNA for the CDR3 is TGTGCCAGCAGCTTAGTAGGGCAGGGGGCTCAAGAGACCCAGTACTTC. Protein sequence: CASSLVGQGAQETQYF.

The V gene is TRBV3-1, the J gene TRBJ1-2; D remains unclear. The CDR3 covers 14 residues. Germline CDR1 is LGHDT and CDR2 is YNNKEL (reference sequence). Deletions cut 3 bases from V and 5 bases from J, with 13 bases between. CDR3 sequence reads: CASSHSGGAYGYTF. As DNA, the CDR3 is TGTGCCAGCAGCCATAGTGGCGGAGCATATGGCTACACCTTC.

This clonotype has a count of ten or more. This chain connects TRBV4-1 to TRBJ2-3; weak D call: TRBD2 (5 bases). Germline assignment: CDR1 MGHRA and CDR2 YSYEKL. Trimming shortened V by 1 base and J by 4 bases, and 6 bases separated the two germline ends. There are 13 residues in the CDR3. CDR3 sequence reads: CASSQGGSDTQYF. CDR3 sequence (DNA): TGCGCCAGCAGCCAAGGAGGGTCAGATACGCAGTATTTT.

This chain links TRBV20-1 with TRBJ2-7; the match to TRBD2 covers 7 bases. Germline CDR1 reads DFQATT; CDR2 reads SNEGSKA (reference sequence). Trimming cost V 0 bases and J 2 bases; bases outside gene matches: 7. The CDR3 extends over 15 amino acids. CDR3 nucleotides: TGCAGTGCTAGAGAGGATCTAGCGGTTACCTACGAGCAGTACTTC. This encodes CSAREDLAVTYEQYF.

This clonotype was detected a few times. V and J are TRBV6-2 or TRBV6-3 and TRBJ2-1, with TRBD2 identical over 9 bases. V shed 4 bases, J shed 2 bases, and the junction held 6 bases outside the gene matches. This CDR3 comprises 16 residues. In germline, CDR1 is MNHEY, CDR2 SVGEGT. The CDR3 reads CASSSRQRGAYNEQFF. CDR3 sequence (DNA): TGTGCCAGCAGTTCCCGCCAGCGGGGGGCCTACAATGAGCAGTTCTTC.

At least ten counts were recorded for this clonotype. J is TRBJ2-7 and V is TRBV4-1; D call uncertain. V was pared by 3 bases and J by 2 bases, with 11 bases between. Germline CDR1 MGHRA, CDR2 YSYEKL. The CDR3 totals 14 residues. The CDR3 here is CASSQEGLAYEQYF. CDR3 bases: TGCGCCAGCAGCCAGGAAGGGTTAGCCTACGAGCAGTACTTC.

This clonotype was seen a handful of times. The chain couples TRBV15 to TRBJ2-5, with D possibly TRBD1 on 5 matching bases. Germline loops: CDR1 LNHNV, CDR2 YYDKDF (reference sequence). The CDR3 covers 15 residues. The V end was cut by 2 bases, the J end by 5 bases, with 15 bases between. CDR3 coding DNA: TGTGCCACCAGCAGAACCCCTAGGGGTTTGGAGACCCAGTACTTC. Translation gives CATSRTPRGLETQYF.

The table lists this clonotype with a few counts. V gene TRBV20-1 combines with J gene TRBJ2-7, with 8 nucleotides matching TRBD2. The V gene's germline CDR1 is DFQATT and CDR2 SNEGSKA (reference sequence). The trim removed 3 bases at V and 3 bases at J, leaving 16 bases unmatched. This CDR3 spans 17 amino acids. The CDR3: CSARDRRAAGVIYEQYF. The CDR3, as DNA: TGCAGTGCTAGGGATAGGAGGGCAGCGGGGGTTATCTACGAGCAGTACTTC.

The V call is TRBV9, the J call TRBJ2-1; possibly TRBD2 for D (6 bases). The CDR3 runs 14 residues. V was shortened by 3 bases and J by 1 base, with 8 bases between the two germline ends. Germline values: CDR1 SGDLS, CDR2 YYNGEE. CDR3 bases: TGTGCCAGCAGCGATGGGAGGTCCTACAATGAGCAGTTCTTC. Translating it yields CASSDGRSYNEQFF.

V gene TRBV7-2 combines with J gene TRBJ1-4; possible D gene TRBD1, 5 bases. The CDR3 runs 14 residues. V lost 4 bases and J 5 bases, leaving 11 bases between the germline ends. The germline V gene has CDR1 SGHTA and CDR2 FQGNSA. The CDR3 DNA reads TGTGCCAGCAGCTCCAGGGCTTTAAATGAAAAACTGTTTTTT. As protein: CASSSRALNEKLFF.

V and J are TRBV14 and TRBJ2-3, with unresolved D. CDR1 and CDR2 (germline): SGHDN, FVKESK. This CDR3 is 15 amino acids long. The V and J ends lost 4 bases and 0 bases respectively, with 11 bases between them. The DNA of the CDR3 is TGTGCCAGCAGCCCGCTAGACCCTAGCACAGATACGCAGTATTTT. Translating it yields CASSPLDPSTDTQYF.

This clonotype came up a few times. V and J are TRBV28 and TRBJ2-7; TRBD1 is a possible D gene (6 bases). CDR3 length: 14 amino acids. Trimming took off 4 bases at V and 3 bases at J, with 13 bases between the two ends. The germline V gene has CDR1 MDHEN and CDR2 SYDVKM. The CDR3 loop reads CASSSSDRYYEQYF. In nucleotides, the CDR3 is TGTGCCAGCAGTTCGAGTGACAGGTACTACGAGCAGTACTTC.